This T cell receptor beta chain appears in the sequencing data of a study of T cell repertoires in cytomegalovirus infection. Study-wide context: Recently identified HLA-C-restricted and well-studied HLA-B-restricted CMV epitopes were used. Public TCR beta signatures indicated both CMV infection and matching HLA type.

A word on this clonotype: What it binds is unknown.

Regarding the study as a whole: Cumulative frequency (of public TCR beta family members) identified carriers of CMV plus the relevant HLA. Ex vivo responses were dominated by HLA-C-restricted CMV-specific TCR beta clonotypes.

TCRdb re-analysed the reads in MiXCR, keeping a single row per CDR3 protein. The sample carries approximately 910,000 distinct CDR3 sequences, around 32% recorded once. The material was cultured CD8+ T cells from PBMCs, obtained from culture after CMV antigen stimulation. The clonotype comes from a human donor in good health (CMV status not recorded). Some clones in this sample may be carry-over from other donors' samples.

Here the CDR3 reads CASSYLQGIGNEQFF. In DNA form, the CDR3 reads TGTGCCAGCAGTTACCTTCAGGGTATTGGCAATGAGCAGTTCTTC. This chain connects TRBV6-2 or TRBV6-3 to TRBJ2-1, with D perhaps matching TRBD1 (5 bases). Germline V CDR1 and CDR2: MNHEY, SVGEGT. Trimming took off 2 bases at V and 6 bases at J, with 14 bases between the two ends. The CDR3 runs 15 residues.